This T cell receptor beta chain came from a study of T cell repertoires in cytomegalovirus infection. Study at large: From public TCR beta signatures came an indication of both CMV infection and matching HLA type.

The CDR3 totals 14 residues. Germline V gene lookup returns CDR1 LGHNA and CDR2 YNFKEQ. The V end was cut by 5 bases, the J end by 7 bases, with 14 bases between. MiXCR was run by TCRdb on the reads, yielding one entry per CDR3 protein. The repertoire has hundreds of thousands of distinct CDR3 sequences, about a sixth of them found once; the top ten carry approximately 12%. The sample was PBMCs. The clonotype was recovered from a human donor in good health (CMV status not recorded). Some clones in this sample may be carry-over from other donors' samples. J is TRBJ1-4 and V is TRBV4-2; no reliable D call. The CDR3 coding sequence is TGTGCCAGCAGCTCACAATCGGACGGTGAAAAACTGTTTTTT. It is translated as CASSSQSDGEKLFF.